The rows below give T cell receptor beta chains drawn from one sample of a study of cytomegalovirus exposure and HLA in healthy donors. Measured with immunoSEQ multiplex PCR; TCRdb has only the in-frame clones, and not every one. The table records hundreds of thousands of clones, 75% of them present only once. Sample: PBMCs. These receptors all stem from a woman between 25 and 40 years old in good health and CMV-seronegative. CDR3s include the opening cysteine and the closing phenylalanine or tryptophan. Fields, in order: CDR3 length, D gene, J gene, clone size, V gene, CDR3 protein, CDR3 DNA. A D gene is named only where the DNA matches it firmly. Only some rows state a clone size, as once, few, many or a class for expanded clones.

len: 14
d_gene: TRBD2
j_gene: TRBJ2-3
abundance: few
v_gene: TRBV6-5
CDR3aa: CATSWAGGKDTQYF
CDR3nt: TGTGCCACCTCTTGGGCGGGGGGAAAAGATACGCAGTATTTT

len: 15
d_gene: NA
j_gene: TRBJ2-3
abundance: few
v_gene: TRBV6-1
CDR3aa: CASRDVGGSNQPQYF
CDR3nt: TGTGCCAGCAGAGACGTAGGGGGAAGCAATCAGCCCCAGTATTTT

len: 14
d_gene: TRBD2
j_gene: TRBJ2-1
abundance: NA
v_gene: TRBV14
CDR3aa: CASRTSGGLDEQFF
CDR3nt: TGTGCCAGTCGGACTAGCGGGGGTCTGGATGAGCAGTTCTTC

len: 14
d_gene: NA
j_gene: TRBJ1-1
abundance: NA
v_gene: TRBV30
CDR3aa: CAWSVSQTNTEAFF
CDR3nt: TGTGCCTGGAGTGTATCCCAGACTAACACTGAAGCTTTCTTT

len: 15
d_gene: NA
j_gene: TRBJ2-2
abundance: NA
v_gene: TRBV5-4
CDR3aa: CASSLSGANTGELFF
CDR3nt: TGTGCCAGCAGCTTATCAGGGGCCAACACCGGGGAGCTGTTTTTT

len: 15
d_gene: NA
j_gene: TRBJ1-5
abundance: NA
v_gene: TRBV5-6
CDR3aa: CASSLGPSSNQPQHF
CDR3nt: TGTGCCAGCAGCTTGGGGCCCTCCAGCAATCAGCCCCAGCATTTT

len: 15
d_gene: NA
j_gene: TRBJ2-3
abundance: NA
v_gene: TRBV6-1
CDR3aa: CASSEENYYADTQYF
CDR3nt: TGTGCCAGCAGTGAAGAGAACTACTATGCAGATACGCAGTATTTT

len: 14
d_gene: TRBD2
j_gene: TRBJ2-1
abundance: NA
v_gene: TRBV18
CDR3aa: CASSPPGGRNEQFF
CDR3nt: TGTGCCAGCTCACCACCGGGGGGGAGAAATGAGCAGTTCTTC

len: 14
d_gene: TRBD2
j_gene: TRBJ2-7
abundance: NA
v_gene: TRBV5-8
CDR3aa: CASSSLREGNEQYF
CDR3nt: TGTGCCAGCAGCTCTCTCAGGGAGGGGAACGAGCAGTACTTC

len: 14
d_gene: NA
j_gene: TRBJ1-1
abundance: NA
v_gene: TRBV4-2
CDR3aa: CASSLTGDTPSAFF
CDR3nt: TGTGCCAGCAGCCTCACAGGTGATACCCCCTCTGCTTTCTTT

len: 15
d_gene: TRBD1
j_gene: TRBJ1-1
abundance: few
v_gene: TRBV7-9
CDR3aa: CASSLTTGKNTEAFF
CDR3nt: TGTGCCAGCAGCTTAACGACAGGGAAGAACACTGAAGCTTTCTTT

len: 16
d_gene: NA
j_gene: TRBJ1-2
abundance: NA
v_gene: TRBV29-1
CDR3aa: CSVVLSGGGTVYGYTF
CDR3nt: TGCAGCGTTGTATTGTCGGGAGGGGGAACCGTCTATGGCTACACCTTC

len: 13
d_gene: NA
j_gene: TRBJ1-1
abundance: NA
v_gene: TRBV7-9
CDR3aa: CSSSPPGVGEAFF
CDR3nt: TGTTCCAGCAGCCCCCCGGGAGTAGGTGAAGCTTTCTTT

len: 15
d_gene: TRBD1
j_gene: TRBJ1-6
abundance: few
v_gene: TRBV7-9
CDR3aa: CASSLVGQGNSPLHF
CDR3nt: TGTGCCAGCAGCTTAGTGGGACAGGGTAATTCACCCCTCCACTTT

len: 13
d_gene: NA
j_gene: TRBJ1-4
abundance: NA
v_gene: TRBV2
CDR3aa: CASSEKEHEKLFF
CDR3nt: TGTGCCAGCAGTGAAAAGGAGCATGAAAAACTGTTTTTT

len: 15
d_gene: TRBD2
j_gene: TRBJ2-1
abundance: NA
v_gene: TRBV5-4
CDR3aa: CASSPAGWEYNEQFF
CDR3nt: TGTGCCAGCAGCCCAGCGGGGTGGGAATACAATGAGCAGTTCTTC